This TCR beta chain was obtained from a study of identifying expanded T cells in peripheral blood. The CDR3 sequence is 16 residues long. The ends were cut back, 5 bases at V and 10 bases at J, with 26 bases in the middle. CDR1 and CDR2 (germline): SEHNR, FQNEAQ (reference sequence). TCRdb's copy holds only in-frame clones and misses some; the assay was immunoSEQ multiplex PCR. The sample gives over 45,000 clones, approximately 82% of which show up once; more than 15% is in the top ten. This sequence originates from a person between 18 and 69 years old in good health. The sequencing input was blood. The V call is TRBV7-9, the J call TRBJ1-1; D might be TRBD1 (6 bases). CDR3 in amino acids: CASSPKQGWANSAAFF. DNA for the CDR3: TGTGCCAGCAGCCCAAAACAGGGTTGGGCGAACTCTGCAGCTTTCTTT.